This TCR beta chain came from a study of control samples from healthy donors and cancer patients. Repertoires were generated with immunoSEQ multiplex PCR, while TCRdb's copy carries only in-frame clones and drops some. The table records about 160,000 clones, approximately 94% of them present only once. The germline V and J ends were trimmed by 4 bases and 1 base, with 17 bases remaining between them. In germline, CDR1 is MNHEY, CDR2 SVGEGT. The CDR3 has 17 residues. The chain uses TRBV6-2 or TRBV6-3 and TRBJ1-5; the D is unclear. The receptor was derived from a woman between 40 and 55 years old in good health. Sequenced input: blood. CDR3 protein: CASSSPTGSRSNQPQHF. As DNA, the CDR3 is TGTGCCAGCAGTTCCCCTACTGGGAGCCGAAGCAATCAGCCCCAGCATTTT.